This T cell receptor beta chain is drawn from a study of shared clonotypes between healthy human individuals. Terminally differentiated effector memory CD45RA+ cells were left out of the naive CD8 fraction, which was CD45RO-negative and positively selected for CCR7. This CDR3 is built from 13 residues. Germline CDR1 is MNHEY and CDR2 is SMNVEV (reference sequence). V gave up 6 bases and J gave up 3 bases, with 12 bases separating them. The sorted-subset replicate PCRs were given about 200 ng DNA, which is 31,000 or so T cell genomes. Sequenced by immunoSEQ multiplex PCR; TCRdb stores in-frame clones only, minus some. The top ten clones hold 1% to 1.5% of a sample with about 2 million clones, about 95% of them seen once.

The chain carries TRBV27 and TRBJ2-7; D is undetermined. This clonotype was obtained from a man younger than 35 in good health. Specimen: naive CD8+ T cells sorted from blood. CDR3 nucleotide sequence: TGTGCCAGCAGCATGGTAACGGGCTACGAGCAGTACTTC. Its protein is CASSMVTGYEQYF.